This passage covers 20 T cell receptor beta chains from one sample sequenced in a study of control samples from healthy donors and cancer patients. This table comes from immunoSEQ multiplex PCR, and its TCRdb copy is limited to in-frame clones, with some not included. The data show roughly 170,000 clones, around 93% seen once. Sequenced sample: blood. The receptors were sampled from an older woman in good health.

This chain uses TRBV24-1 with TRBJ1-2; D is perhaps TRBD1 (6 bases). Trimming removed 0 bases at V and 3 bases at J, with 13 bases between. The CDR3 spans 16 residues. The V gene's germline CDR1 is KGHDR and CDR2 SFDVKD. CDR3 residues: CATSDLQKEGDYGYTF. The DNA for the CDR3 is TGTGCCACCAGTGATTTGCAGAAGGAGGGGGACTATGGCTACACCTTC.

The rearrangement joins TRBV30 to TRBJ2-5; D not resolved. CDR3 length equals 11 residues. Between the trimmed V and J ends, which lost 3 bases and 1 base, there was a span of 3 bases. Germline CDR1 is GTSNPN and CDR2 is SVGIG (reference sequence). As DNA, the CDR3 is TGTGCCTGGAGGGGCCAAGAGACCCAGTACTTC. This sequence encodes CAWRGQETQYF.

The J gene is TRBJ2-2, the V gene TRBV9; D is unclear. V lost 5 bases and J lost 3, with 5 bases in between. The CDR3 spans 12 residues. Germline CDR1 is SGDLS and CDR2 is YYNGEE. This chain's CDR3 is CASSEYTGELFF. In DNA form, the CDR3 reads TGTGCCAGCAGTGAATACACCGGGGAGCTGTTTTTT.

CDR3 DNA sequence: TGTGCCACCAGCAGAGTTCGAGGTCTTGATTCACCCCTCCACTTT. It yields the protein CATSRVRGLDSPLHF. This sequence joins TRBV15 and TRBJ1-6, with D hard to call. The CDR3 consists of 15 residues. V dropped 1 base and J dropped 8 bases, with 12 bases sitting between them. Germline CDR1 reads LNHNV; CDR2 reads YYDKDF (reference sequence).

This chain's CDR3 is CASSQDSGYNEQFF. The CDR3 DNA reads TGTGCCAGCAGCCAAGATTCGGGTTACAATGAGCAGTTCTTC. The chain uses TRBV14 and TRBJ2-1; D is uncertain. The germline V gene has CDR1 SGHDN and CDR2 FVKESK. The length of the CDR3 is 14 residues. V lost 0 bases, J lost 4 bases, and 7 bases lay in between.

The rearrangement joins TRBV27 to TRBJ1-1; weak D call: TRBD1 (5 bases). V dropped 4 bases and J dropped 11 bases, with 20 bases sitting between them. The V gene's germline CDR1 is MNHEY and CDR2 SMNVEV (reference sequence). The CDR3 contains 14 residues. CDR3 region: CASSSAWDPNWAFF. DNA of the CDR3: TGTGCCAGCAGTTCAGCCTGGGACCCCAACTGGGCTTTCTTT.

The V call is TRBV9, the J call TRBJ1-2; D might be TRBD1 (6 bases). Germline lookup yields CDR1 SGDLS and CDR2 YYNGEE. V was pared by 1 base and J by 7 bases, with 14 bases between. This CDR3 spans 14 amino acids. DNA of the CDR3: TGTGCCAGCAGCGTATACGGGGGGCTCGGTGGCTACACCTTC. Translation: CASSVYGGLGGYTF.

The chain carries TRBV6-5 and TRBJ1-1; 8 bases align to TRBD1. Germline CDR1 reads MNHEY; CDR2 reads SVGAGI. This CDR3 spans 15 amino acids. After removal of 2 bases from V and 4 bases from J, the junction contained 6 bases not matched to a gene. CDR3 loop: CASSYHPQGVTEAFF. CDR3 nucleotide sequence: TGTGCCAGCAGTTACCACCCACAGGGGGTCACTGAAGCTTTCTTT.

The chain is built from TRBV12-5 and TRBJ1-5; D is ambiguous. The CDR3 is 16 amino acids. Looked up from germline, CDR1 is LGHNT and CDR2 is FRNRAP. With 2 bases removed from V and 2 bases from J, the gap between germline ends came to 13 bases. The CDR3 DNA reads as TGTGCTAGTGGTTTGACCATTGGGGTGGGCAATCAGCCCCAGCATTTT. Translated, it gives CASGLTIGVGNQPQHF.

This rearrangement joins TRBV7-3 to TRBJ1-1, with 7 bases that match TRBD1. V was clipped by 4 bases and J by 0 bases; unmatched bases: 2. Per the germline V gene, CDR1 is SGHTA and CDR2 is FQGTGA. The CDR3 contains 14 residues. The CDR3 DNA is TGTGCCAGCAGCTCGGGACAGATGAACACTGAAGCTTTCTTT. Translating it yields CASSSGQMNTEAFF.

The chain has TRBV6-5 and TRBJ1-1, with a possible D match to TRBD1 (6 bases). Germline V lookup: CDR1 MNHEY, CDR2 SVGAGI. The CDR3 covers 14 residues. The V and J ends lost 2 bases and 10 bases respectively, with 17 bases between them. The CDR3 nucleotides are TGTGCCAGCAGTTACCCGCAGAACAGGGCGCGAGCTTTCTTT. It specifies CASSYPQNRARAFF.

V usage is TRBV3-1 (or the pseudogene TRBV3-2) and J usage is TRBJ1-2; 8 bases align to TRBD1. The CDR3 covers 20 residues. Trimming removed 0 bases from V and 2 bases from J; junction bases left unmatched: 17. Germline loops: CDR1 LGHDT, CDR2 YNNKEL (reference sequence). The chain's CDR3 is CASSQERSPGQAFTNYGYTF. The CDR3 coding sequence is TGTGCCAGCAGCCAAGAACGTTCTCCGGGACAGGCTTTTACGAACTATGGCTACACCTTC.

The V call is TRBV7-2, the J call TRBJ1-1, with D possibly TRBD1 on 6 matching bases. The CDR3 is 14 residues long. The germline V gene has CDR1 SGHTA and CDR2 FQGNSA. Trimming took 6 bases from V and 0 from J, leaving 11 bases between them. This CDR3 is CASSYDRMNTEAFF. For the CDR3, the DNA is TGTGCCAGCAGTTACGACAGGATGAACACTGAAGCTTTCTTT.

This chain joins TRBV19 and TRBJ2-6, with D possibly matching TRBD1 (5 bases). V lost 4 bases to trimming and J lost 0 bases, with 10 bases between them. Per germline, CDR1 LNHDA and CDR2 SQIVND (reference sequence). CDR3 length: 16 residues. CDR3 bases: TGTGCCAGTAGTAGAGACAGTCGCTCTGGGGCCAACGTCCTGACTTTC. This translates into CASSRDSRSGANVLTF.

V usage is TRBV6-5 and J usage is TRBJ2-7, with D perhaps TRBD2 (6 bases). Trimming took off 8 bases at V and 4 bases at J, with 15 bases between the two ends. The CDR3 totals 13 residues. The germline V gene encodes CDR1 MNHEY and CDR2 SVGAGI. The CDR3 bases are TGTGCCAGCCGGAGGGGTATGCGATACGAGCAGTACTTC. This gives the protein CASRRGMRYEQYF.

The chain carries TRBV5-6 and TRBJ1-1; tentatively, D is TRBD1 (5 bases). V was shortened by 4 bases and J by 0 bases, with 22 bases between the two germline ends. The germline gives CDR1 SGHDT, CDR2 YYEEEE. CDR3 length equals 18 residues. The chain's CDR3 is CASSGGGGRSTMNTEAFF. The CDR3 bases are TGTGCCAGCAGCGGGGGTGGCGGCAGGAGTACTATGAACACTGAAGCTTTCTTT.

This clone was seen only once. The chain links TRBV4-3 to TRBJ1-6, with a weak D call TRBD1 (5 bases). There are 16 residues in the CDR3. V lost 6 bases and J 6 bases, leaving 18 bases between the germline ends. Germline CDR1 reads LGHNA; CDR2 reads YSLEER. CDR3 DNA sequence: TGCGCCAGCAGTTGGGATCGAGGGGTCCTTAATTCACCCCTCCACTTT. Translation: CASSWDRGVLNSPLHF.

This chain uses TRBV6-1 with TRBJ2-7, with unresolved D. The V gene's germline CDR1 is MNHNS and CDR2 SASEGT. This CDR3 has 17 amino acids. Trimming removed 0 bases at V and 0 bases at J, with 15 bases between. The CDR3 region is CASSEALYGGNSYEQYF. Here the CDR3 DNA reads TGTGCCAGCAGTGAAGCGCTTTATGGCGGTAACTCCTACGAGCAGTACTTC.

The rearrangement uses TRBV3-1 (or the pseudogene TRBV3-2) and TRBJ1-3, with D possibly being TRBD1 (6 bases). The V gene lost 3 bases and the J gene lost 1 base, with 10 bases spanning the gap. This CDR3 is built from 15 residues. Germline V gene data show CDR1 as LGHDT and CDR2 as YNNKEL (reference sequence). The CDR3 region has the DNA TGTGCCAGCAGCCACAGGGGATCTTCTGGAAACACCATATATTTT. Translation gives CASSHRGSSGNTIYF.

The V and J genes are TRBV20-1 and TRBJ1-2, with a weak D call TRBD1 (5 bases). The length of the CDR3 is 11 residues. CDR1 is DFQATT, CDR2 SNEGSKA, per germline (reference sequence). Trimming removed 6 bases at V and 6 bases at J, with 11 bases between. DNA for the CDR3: TGCAGTGCAGGGCAGGGCCATGGCTACACCTTC. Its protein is CSAGQGHGYTF.